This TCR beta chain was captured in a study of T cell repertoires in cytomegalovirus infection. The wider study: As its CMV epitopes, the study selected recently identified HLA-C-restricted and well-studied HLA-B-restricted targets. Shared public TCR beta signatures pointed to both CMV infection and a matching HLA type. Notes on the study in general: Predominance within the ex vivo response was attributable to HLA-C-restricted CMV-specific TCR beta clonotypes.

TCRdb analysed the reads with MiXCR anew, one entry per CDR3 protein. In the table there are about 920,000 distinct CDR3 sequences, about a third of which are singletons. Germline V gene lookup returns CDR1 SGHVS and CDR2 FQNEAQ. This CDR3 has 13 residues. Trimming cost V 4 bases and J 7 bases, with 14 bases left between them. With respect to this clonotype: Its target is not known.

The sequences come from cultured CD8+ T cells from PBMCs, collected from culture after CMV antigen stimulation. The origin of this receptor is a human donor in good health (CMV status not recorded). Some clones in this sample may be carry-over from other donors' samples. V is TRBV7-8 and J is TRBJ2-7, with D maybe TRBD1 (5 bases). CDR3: CASSWGPPGEQYV. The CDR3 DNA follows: TGTGCCAGCAGCTGGGGCCCGCCCGGGGAGCAGTACGTC.